Shown below are 32 T cell receptor beta chains from a single sample sequenced in a study of OX40 agonist ivuxolimab in advanced cancers. Data came from immunoSEQ multiplex PCR; TCRdb stores just in-frame clones and leaves some out. The sample comprises under 40,000 clones, around 80% of which are singletons, and under 15% rests with the top ten. The sequencing here drew on CD4+ or CD8+ T cells sorted from blood, taken in a trial of the OX40 agonist ivuxolimab. Every receptor here comes from an adult with an advanced solid tumor such as melanoma, head and neck, liver or kidney cancer.

This clone came up once. The rearrangement uses TRBV18 and TRBJ1-6; 8 bases fit TRBD1. The CDR3 is 15 residues long. The germline V gene has CDR1 KGHSH and CDR2 LQKENI. Trimming removed 3 bases from V and 8 bases from J; junction bases left unmatched: 6. The CDR3 DNA follows: TGTGCCAGCTCACCCCAACAGGGGGGTGATTCACCCCTCCACTTT. Amino acid sequence: CASSPQQGGDSPLHF.

As for this clone: The junction departs from germline at one end; a sequencing error may be responsible. The V and J genes are TRBV4-1 and TRBJ2-7; maybe TRBD1 (8 bases). The CDR3 is made up of 13 amino acids. Germline CDR1 MGHRA, CDR2 YSYEKL. In DNA form, the CDR3 reads TGCGCCAGCAGCCTGACAGGGGACTACGGGCAGTACTTC. As protein: CASSLTGDYGQYF.

A note on this clone: An end of the junction differs from the germline gene, which may be a read error. V is TRBV5-1 and J is TRBJ1-5; D is possibly TRBD1 (5 bases). The CDR3 has 14 residues. CDR1 and CDR2 (germline): SGHRS, YFSETQ. In DNA, the CDR3 is TGTGCCAGCAGCTTGGCCTTCGGGGGACAGCCCCAGCATTTT. Protein sequence: CASSLAFGGQPQHF.

The chain employs TRBV20-1 and TRBJ2-3, with D possibly matching TRBD2 (6 bases). The V and J ends lost 6 bases and 11 bases respectively, with 15 bases between them. The CDR3 extends over 11 amino acids. Germline assignment: CDR1 DFQATT and CDR2 SNEGSKA (reference sequence). Here the CDR3 reads CSADLGGLQYF. CDR3 in DNA: TGCAGTGCCGATCTGGGGGGACTGCAGTATTTT.

This chain joins TRBV5-6 and TRBJ1-1, with D tentatively TRBD1 (5 bases). Per germline, CDR1 SGHDT and CDR2 YYEEEE. The V gene lost 1 base and the J gene lost 5 bases, with 9 bases spanning the gap. The CDR3 length is 13 residues. DNA of the CDR3: TGTGCCAGCAGCTTGTGGGGGGGAACTGAAGCTTTCTTT. Translation gives CASSLWGGTEAFF.

This chain joins TRBV5-1 and TRBJ2-5; D is ambiguous. Trimming shortened V by 0 bases and J by 1 base, and 10 bases separated the two germline ends. This CDR3 contains 15 residues. Germline V gene data show CDR1 as SGHRS and CDR2 as YFSETQ. The CDR3 coding sequence is TGCGCCAGCAGCTTGGACATGTATTCCCAAGAGACCCAGTACTTC. Translation gives CASSLDMYSQETQYF.

The rearrangement links TRBV30 to TRBJ1-2, with D uncertain. With 4 bases removed from V and 4 bases from J, the gap between germline ends came to 22 bases. The germline gives CDR1 GTSNPN, CDR2 SVGIG (reference sequence). CDR3 length: 16 amino acids. The chain's CDR3 is CAWTPAQAGISYGYTF. Here the CDR3 DNA reads TGTGCCTGGACCCCGGCGCAAGCGGGCATTTCCTATGGCTACACCTTC.

CDR3 in amino acids: CASSVETGWGYTF. CDR3 sequence (DNA): TGTGCCAGCAGCGTAGAGACAGGGTGGGGCTACACCTTC. The chain joins TRBV9 to TRBJ1-2, with 7 bases fitting TRBD1. Germline V gene lookup returns CDR1 SGDLS and CDR2 YYNGEE. Trimming cost V 0 bases and J 8 bases; bases outside gene matches: 4. The CDR3 contains 13 residues. Full variable domain (outside the CDR3, taken from reference TRBV9 and TRBJ1-2): DSGVTQTPKHLITATGQRVTLRCSPRSGDLSVYWYQQSLDQGLQFLIQYYNGEERAKGNILERFSAQQFPDLHSELNLSSLELGDSALYFCASSVETGWGYTFGSGTRLTVV.

This chain joins TRBV2 and TRBJ2-1, with 7 bases aligning to TRBD2. This CDR3 is built from 14 residues. Germline V gives CDR1 SNHLY, CDR2 FYNNEI. V gave up 0 bases and J gave up 15 bases; unmatched junction bases: 11. In DNA, the CDR3 is TGTGCCAGCAGTGAAGCGCTGGGAGGGACTGCCGCGTTCTTC. Its translation is CASSEALGGTAAFF.

The chain has TRBV19 and TRBJ1-2; maybe TRBD1 (5 bases). Germline CDR1 reads LNHDA; CDR2 reads SQIVND (reference sequence). This CDR3 has 15 residues. V gave up 7 bases and J gave up 2 bases, with 17 bases separating them. CDR3 sequence reads: CASTVVFSGNYGYTF. DNA for the CDR3: TGTGCCAGTACCGTAGTATTTTCAGGGAACTATGGCTACACCTTC.

This clone is medium-sized. The chain couples TRBV7-9 to TRBJ1-2; D is unresolved. This CDR3 is 12 amino acids long. The V gene lost 1 base and the J gene lost 5 bases, with 5 bases spanning the gap. CDR1 is SEHNR, CDR2 FQNEAQ, per germline (reference sequence). The CDR3 spells CASSLERYGYTF. The DNA for the CDR3 is TGTGCCAGCAGCTTAGAGAGATATGGCTACACCTTC. Full variable domain (rest looked up from reference TRBV7-9 and TRBJ1-2): DTGVSQNPRHKITKRGQNVTFRCDPISEHNRLYWYRQTLGQGPEFLTYFQNEAQLEKSRLLSDRFSAERPKGSFSTLEIQRTEQGDSAMYLCASSLERYGYTFGSGTRLTVV.

This clone turned up a few times. The chain combines TRBV7-7 with TRBJ2-5, with D perhaps assigned TRBD1 or TRBD2 (6 bases each). CDR3 length: 15 residues. Germline V CDR1 and CDR2: SSHAT, FNYEAQ (reference sequence). Trimming removed 1 base from V and 5 bases from J, with 14 bases in between. As DNA, the CDR3 is TGTGCCAGCAGCTTAGGGGGGGCAGGGAGTGAGACCCAGTACTTC. Amino acid sequence: CASSLGGAGSETQYF.

J is TRBJ2-7 and V is TRBV6-5; the D call may be TRBD1 or TRBD2 (5 bases each). The CDR3 loop spans 15 amino acids. V was pared by 6 bases and J by 2 bases, with 17 bases between. Germline V CDR1 and CDR2: MNHEY, SVGAGI. Here the CDR3 DNA reads TGTGCCAGCAGCCGGGACCTTGGGCAGCCCTACGAGCAGTACTTC. Protein product: CASSRDLGQPYEQYF.

This chain joins TRBV15 and TRBJ2-3; D call uncertain. Germline assignment: CDR1 LNHNV and CDR2 YYDKDF (reference sequence). Trimming stripped 5 bases from V and 2 bases from J, with 17 bases between. The CDR3 contains 16 residues. CDR3 in DNA: TGTGCCACCAGCTCAACGTTCCCTGGGAACACAGATACGCAGTATTTT. It yields the protein CATSSTFPGNTDTQYF.

The gene calls are TRBV11-3 and TRBJ2-1, with TRBD2 identical over 11 bases. The germline gives CDR1 SGHNT, CDR2 YENEEA. Trimming at V came to 5 bases and at J to 0 bases, leaving 3 bases not matched to a gene. The CDR3 has 16 amino acids. The CDR3 nucleotides are TGTGCCAGCAGCCGCACTAGCGGGAGCTCCTACAATGAGCAGTTCTTC. Residues: CASSRTSGSSYNEQFF.

CDR3 loop: CASSWTDYEQYF. CDR3 coding DNA: TGTGCCAGCAGTTGGACAGATTACGAGCAGTACTTC. This chain connects TRBV6-6 to TRBJ2-7, with a weak D call TRBD1 (6 bases). Germline-derived CDR1 and CDR2 are MNHNY and SVGAGI (reference sequence). Between the trimmed V and J ends, which lost 4 bases and 4 bases, there was a span of 8 bases. CDR3 size: 12 residues.

The gene calls are TRBV5-4 and TRBJ2-7; 10 bases are a match to TRBD2. CDR1 and CDR2 (germline): SGHNT, YYREEE (reference sequence). This CDR3 comprises 16 residues. The trim removed 0 bases at V and 2 bases at J, leaving 5 bases unmatched. In nucleotides, the CDR3 is TGTGCCAGCAGCTTGGGGACTAGCGGCTTTCCCTACGAGCAGTACTTC. Translating gives CASSLGTSGFPYEQYF.

In this sample, this clone turned up a few times. This sequence joins TRBV15 and TRBJ2-1, with 7 bases fitting TRBD2. CDR1 is LNHNV and CDR2 is YYDKDF in the germline V gene (reference sequence). Germline trimming cut 3 bases from V and 2 bases from J; bases unmatched to any gene: 4. This CDR3 has 15 residues. The CDR3 sequence is CATSRGDYAYNEQFF. CDR3 nucleotides: TGTGCCACCAGCAGGGGGGACTACGCCTACAATGAGCAGTTCTTC.

V and J are TRBV15 and TRBJ1-2; 9 nucleotides line up with TRBD1. Looked up from germline, CDR1 is LNHNV and CDR2 is YYDKDF (reference sequence). This CDR3 is 13 amino acids long. Trimming at V came to 4 bases and at J to 8 bases, leaving 5 bases not matched to a gene. The CDR3 coding sequence is TGTGCCACCAGCACTACAGGGGGCGGGGGCTACACCTTC. It translates to CATSTTGGGGYTF. The full variable domain, with the rest looked up from reference TRBV15 and TRBJ1-2, is DAMVIQNPRYQVTQFGKPVTLSCSQTLNHNVMYWYQQKSSQAPKLLFHYYDKDFNNEADTPDNFQSRRPNTSFCFLDIRSPGLGDTAMYLCATSTTGGGGYTFGSGTRLTVV.

The V gene is TRBV5-1, the J gene TRBJ2-1, with no clear D. Germline V gives CDR1 SGHRS, CDR2 YFSETQ. This CDR3 has 15 residues. Trimming shortened V by 4 bases and J by 0 bases, and 11 bases separated the two germline ends. The CDR3 nucleotides are TGCGCCAGCAGCCCCCTTTCACCCTCCTACAATGAGCAGTTCTTC. Its translation is CASSPLSPSYNEQFF. Filled out from reference TRBV5-1 and TRBJ2-1, the complete variable domain reads KAGVTQTPRYLIKTRGQQVTLSCSPISGHRSVSWYQQTPGQGLQFLFEYFSETQRNKGNFPGRFSGRQFSNSRSEMNVSTLELGDSALYLCASSPLSPSYNEQFFGPGTRLTVL.

This chain uses TRBV7-6 with TRBJ2-2, with TRBD1 identical over 8 bases. CDR3 length: 15 amino acids. Germline V gene sequence: CDR1 SGHVS, CDR2 FNYEAQ. Trimming removed 4 bases from V and 7 bases from J; junction bases left unmatched: 8. The CDR3 region is CASSSRTGHIGELFF. The CDR3 nucleotides read TGTGCCAGCAGCTCAAGGACAGGGCATATCGGGGAGCTGTTTTTT.

This clone was detected a few times. The rearrangement links TRBV2 to TRBJ2-1, with TRBD1 matching 8 bases. Germline values: CDR1 SNHLY, CDR2 FYNNEI. The trim removed 3 bases at V and 0 bases at J, leaving 4 bases unmatched. The CDR3 has 16 amino acids. CDR3 protein: CASSEGTGTSYNEQFF. The CDR3 DNA reads TGTGCCAGCAGTGAGGGGACAGGTACCTCCTACAATGAGCAGTTCTTC.

V usage is TRBV25-1 and J usage is TRBJ1-1, with TRBD1 matching over 12 bases. Trimming cost V 4 bases and J 7 bases; bases outside gene matches: 7. In germline, CDR1 is MGHDK, CDR2 SYGVNS. This CDR3 has 15 amino acids. The CDR3 DNA sequence: TGTGCCAGCAGTGCCCCGGGACAGGGGGCGGGTGAAGCTTTCTTT. It encodes CASSAPGQGAGEAFF.

V gene TRBV2 combines with J gene TRBJ1-1; a possible D gene is TRBD1 (5 bases). Trimming took off 6 bases at V and 7 bases at J, with 15 bases between the two ends. The germline V gene encodes CDR1 SNHLY and CDR2 FYNNEI. This CDR3 comprises 13 residues. In DNA, the CDR3 is TGTGCCAGCAGCCCGGGAGGAGGGGATGAAGCTTTCTTT. Translating it yields CASSPGGGDEAFF.

The chain uses TRBV28 and TRBJ1-1; no definite D call. The CDR3 is 14 residues long. Germline V gene lookup returns CDR1 MDHEN and CDR2 SYDVKM. V was trimmed by 3 bases and J by 4 bases, leaving 12 bases between them. The CDR3 nucleotides are TGTGCCAGCAGTTTTGGTCAGATGGGCACTGAAGCTTTCTTT. Its translation: CASSFGQMGTEAFF.

The rearrangement links TRBV28 to TRBJ2-6, with D hard to call. The CDR3 is 17 residues long. Trimming removed 5 bases from V and 4 bases from J, with 18 bases in between. Germline-derived CDR1 and CDR2 are MDHEN and SYDVKM. The chain's CDR3 is CASSASDGLWGANVLTF. The CDR3, as DNA: TGTGCCAGCAGTGCTTCGGACGGTTTGTGGGGGGCCAACGTCCTGACTTTC.

J is TRBJ2-5 and V is TRBV28; 9 bases line up with TRBD1. The germline CDR1 and CDR2 sequences are MDHEN and SYDVKM. J lost 5 bases, V lost 7 bases, and 8 bases had no gene match. CDR3 size: 14 residues. This CDR3 reads CASNTGTGRETQYF. The CDR3 bases are TGTGCCAGCAACACCGGGACAGGGAGGGAGACCCAGTACTTC.

V usage is TRBV4-1 and J usage is TRBJ2-1, with 9 bases identical to TRBD2. V lost 2 bases, J lost 2 bases, and 13 bases stayed unmatched. The CDR3 covers 19 residues. CDR1 is MGHRA, CDR2 YSYEKL, per germline. DNA of the CDR3: TGCGCCAGCAGCCAAACCGGGCAGGGGTCTAGCGGGACCTACAATGAGCAGTTCTTC. It specifies CASSQTGQGSSGTYNEQFF.

This chain uses TRBV7-2 with TRBJ1-1; D not certain. The CDR3 has 14 residues. Looked up from germline, CDR1 is SGHTA and CDR2 is FQGNSA. Between the trimmed V and J ends, which lost 5 bases and 4 bases, there was a span of 14 bases. CDR3 sequence (DNA): TGTGCCAGCAGCAGACAAGCCGGAGGCACTGAAGCTTTCTTT. Amino acid sequence: CASSRQAGGTEAFF.

J is TRBJ1-1 and V is TRBV18; 9 bases agree with TRBD1. V was clipped by 0 bases and J by 5 bases; unmatched bases: 7. The length of the CDR3 is 16 residues. Germline-derived CDR1 and CDR2 are KGHSH and LQKENI. The CDR3 DNA reads as TGTGCCAGCTCACCACCCGGGGACAGGGTGGGAACTGAAGCTTTCTTT. This codes for CASSPPGDRVGTEAFF.

The chain carries TRBV4-2 and TRBJ2-3, with D uncertain. Trimming removed 0 bases from V and 2 bases from J, with 3 bases in between. Germline CDR1 reads LGHNA; CDR2 reads YNFKEQ. The CDR3 loop spans 13 amino acids. The CDR3 sequence: CASSQETTDTQYF. The CDR3 DNA reads as TGTGCCAGCAGCCAAGAGACCACAGATACGCAGTATTTT.

The V call is TRBV27, the J call TRBJ1-4; 11 bases match TRBD1. The CDR3 has 16 amino acids. Losses at the gene ends were 5 bases for V and 7 bases for J; bases not matched to a gene: 9. The germline CDR1 and CDR2 sequences are MNHEY and SMNVEV (reference sequence). CDR3 nucleotide sequence: TGTGCCAGCAGTCTAATGCCCGGGACAGGGGGTGAAAAACTGTTTTTT. Translating it yields CASSLMPGTGGEKLFF.